The T cell receptor (beta chain) described here comes from a study of T-cell reconstitution after alpha-beta-depleted transplantation in children. Germline CDR1 is KGHSH and CDR2 is LQKENI. The CDR3 is 14 amino acids. V lost 4 bases to trimming and J lost 2 bases; unmatched junction nucleotides: 2. Study-wide results and limits: Where some patients showed high TCRbeta diversity at day 60, it came from recipient T cells and thymic progenitors that had survived. Reported findings indicate that, about two months after transplant, alpha-beta T cells came from several hundred expanded clones, which were derived from non-depleted graft cells. The authors attributed T-cell counts and diversity one year after transplant mostly to newly produced T cells.

A word on this clonotype: Its specificity is not known.

TCRbeta library preparation incorporated unique molecular identifiers. MiXCR was run by TCRdb on the PCR reads, yielding one entry per CDR3 protein. The profile covers 600,000 or so distinct CDR3 sequences, with more than 20% appearing a single time and about 14% taken by the ten largest. This TCR derives from a boy under two years old who had a stem cell transplant for acute myeloid leukemia, so the T cells may come from the graft donor. Sequences were derived from PBMCs, mostly from graft donor cells, sampled 360 days after TCRalphabeta/CD19-depleted stem cell transplant. The gene calls are TRBV18 and TRBJ2-1; the match to TRBD2 covers 7 bases. The chain's CDR3 is CASSQSGAYNEQFF. The CDR3 nucleotides are TGTGCCAGCTCACAGAGCGGGGCCTACAATGAGCAGTTCTTC.